The 14 T cell receptor beta chains given below trace back to one sample, sequenced in a study of blood T cell repertoires in COVID-19. TCRdb's table, derived via immunoSEQ multiplex PCR, lists solely in-frame clones and lacks some. The data show roughly 43,000 clones, approximately 90% seen once. Sequenced material: peripheral blood. Every receptor here comes from a human donor in a cohort sampled during active COVID-19.

This chain links TRBV13 with TRBJ2-2, with 13 bases matching TRBD2. The trim removed 4 bases at V and 5 bases at J, leaving 7 bases unmatched. The germline V gene encodes CDR1 PRHDT and CDR2 FYEKMQ (reference sequence). The CDR3 sequence is 17 residues long. In DNA, the CDR3 is TGTGCCAGCAGCTCAGGACTAGCGGGAGTAAGAACCGGGGAGCTGTTTTTT. It codes for CASSSGLAGVRTGELFF.

CDR3 nucleotide sequence: TGTGCCACCAGTGATTCGGGACAGGGGTCCAACGAGCAGTACTTC. Translating gives CATSDSGQGSNEQYF. V is TRBV24-1 and J is TRBJ2-7, with 10 bases that match TRBD1. The trim removed 2 bases at V and 5 bases at J, leaving 5 bases unmatched. The CDR3 has 15 amino acids. Germline lookup yields CDR1 KGHDR and CDR2 SFDVKD.

The V gene is TRBV7-9, the J gene TRBJ1-5, with D unresolved. Trimming left V 1 base short and J 5 bases short, with 3 bases between. This CDR3 region has 12 residues. CDR1 is SEHNR and CDR2 is FQNEAQ in the germline V gene (reference sequence). Written as DNA, the CDR3 is TGTGCCAGCAGCTTAGGCGATCAGCCCCAGCATTTT. This codes for CASSLGDQPQHF.

This CDR3 reads CSVPSGGGFGNIQYF. In DNA form, the CDR3 reads TGCAGCGTTCCGTCGGGAGGGGGGTTCGGAAACATTCAGTACTTC. The chain links TRBV29-1 to TRBJ2-4; TRBD2 matches at 8 bases. Germline V lookup: CDR1 SQVTM, CDR2 ANQGSEA. This CDR3 has 15 amino acids. The junction had 12 bases not matched to a gene; V was cut back by 5 bases and J by 6 bases.

The chain carries TRBV6-5 and TRBJ2-5; tentative D call: TRBD1 (7 bases). V lost 2 bases and J 2 bases, leaving 9 bases between the germline ends. Germline V gene data show CDR1 as MNHEY and CDR2 as SVGAGI. The CDR3 runs to 14 residues. The DNA of the CDR3 is TGTGCCAGCAGTTACGCGGGACAGCAAGAGACCCAGTACTTC. Translated, it gives CASSYAGQQETQYF.

This rearrangement joins TRBV5-1 to TRBJ1-1; no firm D call. CDR3 size: 14 residues. Trimming removed 1 base from V and 11 bases from J, with 18 bases in between. CDR1 SGHRS and CDR2 YFSETQ come from the germline V gene. The CDR3 DNA is TGCGCCAGCAGCTTGTTTGCGGACTCCGGAGGTGCTTTCTTT. Its translation is CASSLFADSGGAFF.

The chain links TRBV12-3 or TRBV12-4 to TRBJ2-5; D is unclear. The germline V and J ends were trimmed by 5 bases and 4 bases, with 5 bases remaining between them. The CDR3 covers 11 residues. The CDR3 DNA reads TGTGCCAGCAGTCCGTCAGAGACCCAGTACTTC. The encoded protein is CASSPSETQYF.

The rearrangement joins TRBV4-2 to TRBJ1-4; a possible D gene is TRBD1 (5 bases). Trimming removed 4 bases from V and 0 bases from J, with 9 bases in between. The germline V gene has CDR1 LGHNA and CDR2 YNFKEQ. The CDR3 is made up of 15 amino acids. CDR3 sequence: CASSLSGSTNEKLFF. DNA for the CDR3: TGTGCCAGCAGCCTCTCAGGGTCAACTAATGAAAAACTGTTTTTT.

The chain couples TRBV10-1 to TRBJ2-7, with 7 bases matching TRBD1. Germline lookup yields CDR1 WNHNN and CDR2 SYGVQD (reference sequence). CDR3 length: 16 amino acids. V was clipped by 7 bases and J by 5 bases; unmatched bases: 17. CDR3 in amino acids: CASITGTAPFWDEQYF. CDR3 in DNA: TGCGCCAGCATTACCGGGACAGCACCCTTCTGGGACGAGCAGTACTTC.

The rearrangement links TRBV6-6 to TRBJ1-2; 9 bases fit TRBD1. Germline CDR1 reads MNHNY; CDR2 reads SVGAGI (reference sequence). After removal of 2 bases from V and 6 bases from J, the junction contained 1 base not matched to a gene. CDR3 length: 13 amino acids. CDR3 region: CASSYGQGHGYTF. CDR3 nucleotides: TGTGCCAGCAGTTACGGACAGGGGCATGGCTACACCTTC.

The V gene is TRBV12-3 or TRBV12-4, the J gene TRBJ1-2; 7 bases map to TRBD1. Trimming at V came to 3 bases and at J to 2 bases, leaving 0 bases not matched to a gene. The CDR3 has 13 residues. The CDR3 DNA reads TGTGCCAGCAGTTTCAGGGGGAACTATGGCTACACCTTC. Translation: CASSFRGNYGYTF.

The J gene is TRBJ2-3, the V gene TRBV7-9; D is ambiguous. V was clipped by 5 bases and J by 7 bases, with 7 bases between them. This CDR3 comprises 11 residues. Germline V CDR1 and CDR2: SEHNR, FQNEAQ (reference sequence). CDR3 sequence reads: CASSPQYTQYF. Written as DNA, the CDR3 is TGTGCCAGCAGCCCCCAGTATACGCAGTATTTT. Filled out from reference TRBV7-9 and TRBJ2-3, the complete variable domain reads DTGVSQNPRHKITKRGQNVTFRCDPISEHNRLYWYRQTLGQGPEFLTYFQNEAQLEKSRLLSDRFSAERPKGSFSTLEIQRTEQGDSAMYLCASSPQYTQYFGPGTRLTVL.

This chain links TRBV5-4 with TRBJ2-5; 11 nucleotides align to TRBD2. The CDR3 covers 17 residues. V lost 4 bases to trimming and J lost 5 bases; unmatched junction nucleotides: 13. The germline V gene has CDR1 SGHNT and CDR2 YYREEE (reference sequence). The CDR3 here is CASSDSGGANVIETQYF. CDR3 bases: TGTGCCAGCAGCGATAGCGGGGGGGCCAATGTTATTGAGACCCAGTACTTC.

Only a few counts were recorded for this clone. The rearrangement links TRBV28 to TRBJ1-3; no firm D call. The CDR3 is 14 amino acids. Germline-derived CDR1 and CDR2 are MDHEN and SYDVKM. V dropped 7 bases and J dropped 2 bases, with 12 bases sitting between them. CDR3 protein: CASTLYRAGNTIYF. In DNA, the CDR3 is TGTGCCAGCACCCTTTACAGAGCTGGAAACACCATATATTTT.